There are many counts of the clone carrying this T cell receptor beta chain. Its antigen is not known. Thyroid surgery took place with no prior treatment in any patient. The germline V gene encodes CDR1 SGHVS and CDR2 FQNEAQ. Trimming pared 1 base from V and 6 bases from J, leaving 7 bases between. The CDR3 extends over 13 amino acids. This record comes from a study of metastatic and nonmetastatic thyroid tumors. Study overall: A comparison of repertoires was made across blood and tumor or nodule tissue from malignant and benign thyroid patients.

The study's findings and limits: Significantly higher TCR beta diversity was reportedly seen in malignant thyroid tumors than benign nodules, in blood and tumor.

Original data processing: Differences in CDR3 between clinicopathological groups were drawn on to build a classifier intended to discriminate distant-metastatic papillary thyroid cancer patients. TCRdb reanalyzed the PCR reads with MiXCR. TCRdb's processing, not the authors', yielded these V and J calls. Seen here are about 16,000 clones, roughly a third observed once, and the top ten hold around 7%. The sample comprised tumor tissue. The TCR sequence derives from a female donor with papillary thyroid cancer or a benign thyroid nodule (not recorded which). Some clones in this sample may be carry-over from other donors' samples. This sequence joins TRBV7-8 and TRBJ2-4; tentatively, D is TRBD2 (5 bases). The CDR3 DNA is TGTGCCAGCAGCTTAGGGGCGGGAAACATTCAGTACTTC. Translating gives CASSLGAGNIQYF. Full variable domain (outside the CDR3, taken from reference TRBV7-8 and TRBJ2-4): GAGVSQSPRYKVAKRGQDVALRCDPISGHVSLFWYQQALGQGPEFLTYFQNEAQLDKSGLPSDRFFAERPEGSVSTLKIQRTQQEDSAVYLCASSLGAGNIQYFGAGTRLSVL.